The clone carrying this TCR beta chain appeared a few times. The antigen is not known. This CDR3 region has 14 residues. The ends lost 4 bases at V and 2 bases at J; junction bases unmatched: 0. Germline V gene lookup returns CDR1 SGHVS and CDR2 FQNEAQ. Cell sorting was applied to PBMCs, and CD4+ and CD8+ T cells were collected. This sample is drawn from a study of CD8+ T cells in alopecia areata. Following RNA extraction, reverse transcription yielded cDNA that acted as the sequencing template. Assay: immunoSEQ multiplex PCR; the TCRdb copy retains only in-frame clones and omits some. The sample contains around 210,000 clones, about 56% of which appear only once. The study, taken as a whole, reports: Across lesional scalp, and particularly alopecia totalis/universalis, clonality surpassed that of normal scalp. Sequencing of scalp tissue also captures the resident alphabeta T cells of normal skin. Possibly because of HLA-related factors, TCR sharing was less clear across patients than in mice.

The chain recombines TRBV7-8 with TRBJ2-7; 12 bases fit TRBD2. The TCR originated in a human donor in good health. Sequenced: CD8+ T cells sorted from blood. The CDR3 sequence: CASSSSGGAYEQYF. CDR3 in DNA: TGTGCCAGCAGCTCTAGCGGGGGGGCCTACGAGCAGTACTTC.